One sample yielded the 11 T cell receptor beta chains listed below, sequenced in a study of shared clonotypes between healthy human individuals. Repertoires were generated with immunoSEQ multiplex PCR, while TCRdb's copy carries only in-frame clones and drops some. The table shows some 700,000 clones, with about 90% occurring only once. The sequencing sample was made of memory CD8+ T cells from PBMCs. Sample subset: CD45RO+ cells pooled with CCR7-negative TemRA cells. Every receptor here comes from a man aged 18-30 years in good health. Some clones in this sample may be carry-over from other donors' samples.

This chain uses TRBV28 with TRBJ2-2, with 8 bases lining up with TRBD2. Germline CDR1 and CDR2: MDHEN and SYDVKM. The V gene end was trimmed by 6 bases and the J gene end by 3 bases; junction bases not matched to a gene: 9. This CDR3 has 16 amino acids. The CDR3 is CASRPPGLEYTGELFF. The CDR3, as DNA: TGTGCCAGCAGGCCCCCGGGACTAGAATACACCGGGGAGCTGTTTTTT. Using reference TRBV28 and TRBJ2-2 for the parts outside the CDR3, the full variable domain is DVKVTQSSRYLVKRTGEKVFLECVQDMDHENMFWYRQDPGLGLRLIYFSYDVKMKEKGDIPEGYSVSREKKERFSLILESASTNQTSMYLCASRPPGLEYTGELFFGEGSRLTVL.

This clone was seen a single time. The J gene is TRBJ2-2, the V gene TRBV28, with 8 bases identical to TRBD1. V trimming: 3 bases; J trimming: 1 base; junction bases outside the gene matches: 10. The germline CDR1 and CDR2 sequences are MDHEN and SYDVKM. This CDR3 contains 18 residues. The DNA of the CDR3 is TGTGCCAGCAGTTTGGCAGGGGGCGTACGGCGGAACACCGGGGAGCTGTTTTTT. Translating it yields CASSLAGGVRRNTGELFF.

The gene calls are TRBV27 and TRBJ1-4; 12 bases fit TRBD1. CDR3 size: 18 residues. The J segment lost 2 bases and the V segment lost 1 base, leaving 5 bases of the junction unmatched. CDR1 is MNHEY, CDR2 SMNVEV, per germline (reference sequence). CDR3 bases: TGTGCCAGCAGTTTATTGGGGACAGGGGGCGGCACTAATGAAAAACTGTTTTTT. It specifies CASSLLGTGGGTNEKLFF.

The J gene is TRBJ2-7, the V gene TRBV6-5; TRBD1 might be the D (6 bases). The CDR3 consists of 14 residues. V was clipped by 2 bases and J by 4 bases, with 12 bases between them. CDR1 MNHEY and CDR2 SVGAGI come from the germline V gene. In nucleotides, the CDR3 is TGTGCCAGCAGTTACGGGCAGGGGCTATACGAGCAGTACTTC. Encoded protein: CASSYGQGLYEQYF.

This chain uses TRBV19 with TRBJ2-1; 9 nucleotides match TRBD2. With V trimmed by 3 bases and J by 7 bases, 7 bases remained unmatched. The CDR3 has 15 amino acids. Germline loops: CDR1 LNHDA, CDR2 SQIVND (reference sequence). The CDR3 DNA reads as TGTGCCAGTAGTATCGAGGCGGGAGGGGGTAATGAGCAGTTCTTC. This codes for CASSIEAGGGNEQFF. The full variable domain, in which reference TRBV19 and TRBJ2-1 provide the parts outside the CDR3, is DGGITQSPKYLFRKEGQNVTLSCEQNLNHDAMYWYRQDPGQGLRLIYYSQIVNDFQKGDIAEGYSVSREKKESFPLTVTSAQKNPTAFYLCASSIEAGGGNEQFFGPGTRLTVL.

The chain recombines TRBV19 with TRBJ1-1; D is unresolved. Germline CDR1 LNHDA, CDR2 SQIVND (reference sequence). The CDR3 loop spans 12 amino acids. Trimming cost V 3 bases and J 7 bases, with 9 bases left between them. The CDR3 region is CASSIGVDEAFF. In nucleotides, the CDR3 is TGTGCCAGTAGTATCGGAGTTGATGAAGCTTTCTTT.

This chain joins TRBV19 and TRBJ2-7, with 8 nucleotides matching TRBD1. The CDR3 consists of 15 residues. With 2 bases clipped from V and 3 bases from J, the junction kept 6 bases outside the gene matches. Germline CDR1 is LNHDA and CDR2 is SQIVND (reference sequence). CDR3 protein: CASSIRQGIGYEQYF. CDR3 nucleotides: TGTGCCAGTAGTATAAGACAGGGGATCGGCTACGAGCAGTACTTC.

V and J are TRBV28 and TRBJ2-5; D possibly corresponds to TRBD1 (6 bases). The length of the CDR3 is 14 residues. Per germline, CDR1 MDHEN and CDR2 SYDVKM. Trimming removed 4 bases from V and 5 bases from J, with 14 bases in between. The CDR3 sequence: CASSWTVYRETQYF. For the CDR3, the DNA is TGTGCCAGCAGTTGGACAGTTTACCGGGAGACCCAGTACTTC.

This clone was seen only once. The chain has TRBV7-8 and TRBJ2-1; D gene ambiguous. Trimming removed 4 bases from V and 2 bases from J, with 12 bases in between. The CDR3 has 15 amino acids. Germline values: CDR1 SGHVS, CDR2 FQNEAQ. CDR3: CASSSTRYPYNEQFF. As DNA, the CDR3 is TGTGCCAGCAGCTCCACGAGGTATCCCTACAATGAGCAGTTCTTC.

The chain carries TRBV4-1 and TRBJ2-7; D ambiguous. The V gene lost 0 bases and the J gene lost 1 base, with 16 bases spanning the gap. This CDR3 comprises 17 residues. Germline values: CDR1 MGHRA, CDR2 YSYEKL. The CDR3 sequence is CASSQDGWSPASYEQYF. The CDR3 DNA reads as TGCGCCAGCAGCCAAGACGGGTGGAGTCCAGCTTCCTACGAGCAGTACTTC.

The gene calls are TRBV27 and TRBJ1-2, with D perhaps TRBD1 (5 bases). CDR1 is MNHEY, CDR2 SMNVEV, per germline (reference sequence). The CDR3 is 13 residues long. The ends were cut back, 3 bases at V and 4 bases at J, with 9 bases in the middle. The CDR3 region has the DNA TGTGCCAGCAGTTTCGGACACAGCTATGGCTACACCTTC. Its protein product is CASSFGHSYGYTF.